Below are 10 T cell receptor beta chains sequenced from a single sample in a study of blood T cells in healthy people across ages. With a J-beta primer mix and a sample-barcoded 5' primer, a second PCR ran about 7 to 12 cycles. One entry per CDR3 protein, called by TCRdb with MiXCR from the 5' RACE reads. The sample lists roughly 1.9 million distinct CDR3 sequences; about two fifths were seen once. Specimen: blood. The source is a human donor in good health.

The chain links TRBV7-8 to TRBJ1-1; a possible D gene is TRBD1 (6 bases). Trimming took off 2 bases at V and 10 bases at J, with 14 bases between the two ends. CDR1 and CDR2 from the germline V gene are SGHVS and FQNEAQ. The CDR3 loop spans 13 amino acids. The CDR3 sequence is CASSLSGGIGAFF. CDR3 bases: TGTGCCAGCAGCTTATCTGGGGGCATCGGAGCTTTCTTT.

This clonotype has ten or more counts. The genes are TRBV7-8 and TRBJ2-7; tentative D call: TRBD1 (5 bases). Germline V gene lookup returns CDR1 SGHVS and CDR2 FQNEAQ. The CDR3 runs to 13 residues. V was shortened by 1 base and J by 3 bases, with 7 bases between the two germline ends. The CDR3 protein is CASSLGTIYEQYF. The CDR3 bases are TGTGCCAGCAGCTTAGGGACAATCTACGAGCAGTACTTC.

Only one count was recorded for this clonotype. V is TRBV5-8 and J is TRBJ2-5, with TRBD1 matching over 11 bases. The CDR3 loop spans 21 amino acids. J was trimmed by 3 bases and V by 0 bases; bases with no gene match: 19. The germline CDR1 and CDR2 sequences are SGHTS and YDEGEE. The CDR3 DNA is TGTGCCAGCAGCTTGGGATTGTCCCTTTCCCAGGGACAGGGGGAAGAAGAGACCCAGTACTTC. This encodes CASSLGLSLSQGQGEEETQYF.

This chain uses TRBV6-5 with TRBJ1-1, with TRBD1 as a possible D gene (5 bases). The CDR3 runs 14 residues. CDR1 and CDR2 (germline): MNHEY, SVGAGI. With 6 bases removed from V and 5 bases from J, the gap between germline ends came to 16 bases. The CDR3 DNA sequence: TGTGCCAGCAGCCGCCCCGGGGGAAGGACTGAAGCTTTCTTT. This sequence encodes CASSRPGGRTEAFF.

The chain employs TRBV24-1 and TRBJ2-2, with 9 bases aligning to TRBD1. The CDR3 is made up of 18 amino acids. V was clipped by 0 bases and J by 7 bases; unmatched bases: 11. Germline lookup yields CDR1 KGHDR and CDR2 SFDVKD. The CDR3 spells CATSDLGQRTGAVGELFF. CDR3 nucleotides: TGTGCCACCAGTGATTTGGGCCAGCGGACAGGGGCTGTCGGGGAGCTGTTTTTT.

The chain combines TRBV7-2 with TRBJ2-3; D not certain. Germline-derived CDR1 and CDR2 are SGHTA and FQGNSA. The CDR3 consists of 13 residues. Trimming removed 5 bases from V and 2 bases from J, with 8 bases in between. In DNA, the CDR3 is TGTGCCAGCAGCAACATGGCCACAGATACGCAGTATTTT. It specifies CASSNMATDTQYF. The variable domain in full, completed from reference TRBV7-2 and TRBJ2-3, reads GAGVSQSPSNKVTEKGKDVELRCDPISGHTALYWYRQSLGQGLEFLIYFQGNSAPDKSGLPSDRFSAERTGGSVSTLTIQRTQQEDSAVYLCASSNMATDTQYFGPGTRLTVL.

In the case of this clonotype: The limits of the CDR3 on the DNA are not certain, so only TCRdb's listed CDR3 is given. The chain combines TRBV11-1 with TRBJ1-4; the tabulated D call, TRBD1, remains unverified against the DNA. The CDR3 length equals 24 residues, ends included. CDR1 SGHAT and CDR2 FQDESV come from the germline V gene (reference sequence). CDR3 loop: CASSLGERYEQYFGPGATNEKLFF.

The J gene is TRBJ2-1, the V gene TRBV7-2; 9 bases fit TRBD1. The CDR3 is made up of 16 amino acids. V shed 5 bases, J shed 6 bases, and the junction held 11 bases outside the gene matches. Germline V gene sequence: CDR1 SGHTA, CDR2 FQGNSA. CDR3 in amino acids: CASSPRQGVCGNEQFF. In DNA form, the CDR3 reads TGTGCCAGCAGCCCCAGACAGGGGGTCTGTGGCAATGAGCAGTTCTTC. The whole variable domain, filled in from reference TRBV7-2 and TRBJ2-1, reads GAGVSQSPSNKVTEKGKDVELRCDPISGHTALYWYRQSLGQGLEFLIYFQGNSAPDKSGLPSDRFSAERTGGSVSTLTIQRTQQEDSAVYLCASSPRQGVCGNEQFFGPGTRLTVL.

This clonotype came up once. The CDR3 loop reads CSVEYRGRQRTEAFF. As DNA, the CDR3 is TGCAGCGTTGAGTATAGGGGAAGGCAGCGCACTGAAGCTTTCTTT. J is TRBJ1-1 and V is TRBV29-1; a weak D match, TRBD1 (5 bases). Trimming left V 3 bases short and J 4 bases short, with 18 bases between. Germline CDR1 SQVTM, CDR2 ANQGSEA. This CDR3 is 15 amino acids long.

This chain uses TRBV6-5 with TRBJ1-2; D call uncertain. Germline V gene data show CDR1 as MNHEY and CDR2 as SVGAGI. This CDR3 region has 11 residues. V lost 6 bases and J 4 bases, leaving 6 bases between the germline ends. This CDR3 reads CASRFSYGYTF. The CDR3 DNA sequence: TGTGCCAGCAGATTCTCCTATGGCTACACCTTC.